This TCR beta chain was documented in a study of PD-1 blockade in classical Hodgkin lymphoma. Study background: Nivolumab was given intravenously to patients at 3 mg/kg every 2 weeks. Study observations and caveats: The diversity seen at baseline in complete responders resembled that of newly diagnosed patients.

On this clone itself: What it binds is unknown.

This CDR3 is built from 14 residues. Per the germline V gene, CDR1 is SGDLS and CDR2 is YYNGEE. V gave up 2 bases and J gave up 1 base, with 10 bases separating them. Clones were sequenced by immunoSEQ multiplex PCR, and TCRdb holds only the in-frame ones, with some missing. The data show over 20,000 clones, with roughly 76% seen just once and just under 30% held by the top ten. The time point here: cycle 4 day 1 (C4D1), after more than 5 weeks of nivolumab. Autologous stem cell transplantation was followed by relapse in every patient, and brentuximab vedotin exposure varied. This receptor was identified in a human donor with classical Hodgkin lymphoma. The sequenced sample was peripheral blood mononuclear cells (PBMCs), obtained before the fourth cycle of nivolumab. This chain connects TRBV9 to TRBJ2-7, with D possibly TRBD1 on 6 matching bases. The CDR3 region has the DNA TGTGCCAGCAGCGTTAACGGACAGTCCTACGAGCAGTACTTC. Translating it yields CASSVNGQSYEQYF.